The source of this TCR beta chain is a study of regulatory T cells in long-lasting Graves disease. Study details: The term persistent Graves' disease signified upward of 5 years on antithyroid drugs with positive TSH receptor antibodies.

The CDR3 length is 15 residues. Germline-derived CDR1 and CDR2 are LNHNV and YYDKDF (reference sequence). The V gene end was trimmed by 5 bases and the J gene end by 6 bases; junction bases not matched to a gene: 7. iRepertoire HTBI primers and Arm-PCR of CDR3 regions built TCR beta libraries. TCRdb re-called the multiplex PCR reads through MiXCR, storing one row per CDR3 protein. Among approximately 400,000 distinct CDR3 sequences, more than 20% were seen once, and the ten largest hold around 21%. The time point is: persistent/refractory GD, antithyroid drugs over 5 years with positive TRAb. The TCR library used RNA extracted from PBMCs. This clonotype came up a few times.

This clonotype was sampled from a female donor with Graves disease. Here the sequenced sample was peripheral blood mononuclear cells (PBMCs), taken when the disease was refractory, from a patient treated with antithyroid drugs. The V and J genes are TRBV15 and TRBJ1-5; TRBD1 matches 10 bases. CDR3 residues: CATSPDRGLAQPQHF. CDR3 nucleotide sequence: TGTGCCACCAGCCCTGACAGGGGGCTGGCTCAGCCCCAGCATTTT.